What follows describes a single T cell receptor (beta chain). Its cognate antigen is unknown. Germline values: CDR1 SGHAT, CDR2 FQNNGV. This CDR3 contains 14 residues. V was shortened by 5 bases and J by 2 bases, with 12 bases between the two germline ends. TCRdb's table, derived via immunoSEQ multiplex PCR, lists solely in-frame clones and lacks some. The sample includes around 2.1 million clones, more than 85% of them seen just once. This sample is drawn from a study of shared clonotypes between healthy human individuals. Study outcomes and limitations: In contrast to clonotypes shared by all four donors, non-shared clonotypes had lower generation probabilities. Clonotype sharing among donors was thought likely to change with sequencing depth.

Naive CD8 cells lacked CD45RO and underwent positive selection for CCR7, leaving out terminally differentiated effector memory CD45RA+ cells. The gene calls are TRBV11-2 and TRBJ1-2; tentatively, D is TRBD1 (5 bases). The receptor was derived from a man aged 18 to 29 in good health. Some clones in this sample may be carry-over from other donors' samples. Sequencing was done on a sample of naive CD8+ T cells from PBMCs. DNA for the CDR3: TGTGCCAGCAGCCCCGTCCGGGGGAACTATGGCTACACCTTC. Translation: CASSPVRGNYGYTF.